This T cell receptor (beta chain) was profiled in a study of T cell responses to AZD1222 COVID-19 vaccine. Germline V gene data show CDR1 as SGHRS and CDR2 as YFSETQ. The CDR3 loop spans 15 amino acids. V gave up 0 bases and J gave up 4 bases, with 13 bases separating them. General study points: Two AZD1222 doses significantly raised spike-specific TCR breadth and depth over controls. Donors skewed white British and female; clonal diversity was possibly underestimated. Repertoire collection took place solely once the T cell response had peaked. Just a handful of AZD1222 recipients tested seropositive at baseline.

Sequencing used immunoSEQ multiplex PCR; TCRdb keeps in-frame clones, though not all of them. This sample has 110,000 to 150,000 clones; just over 90% occur once, and the top ten carry less than 2%. About this clone: Its antigen is unidentified.

V and J are TRBV5-1 and TRBJ1-1; no firm D call. Sequences were derived from peripheral blood, sampled on day 0 of AZD1222 vaccination. The source is an adult in good health. This chain's CDR3 is CASSLVMSVGTEAFF. In DNA form, the CDR3 reads TGCGCCAGCAGCTTGGTAATGAGCGTTGGCACTGAAGCTTTCTTT.